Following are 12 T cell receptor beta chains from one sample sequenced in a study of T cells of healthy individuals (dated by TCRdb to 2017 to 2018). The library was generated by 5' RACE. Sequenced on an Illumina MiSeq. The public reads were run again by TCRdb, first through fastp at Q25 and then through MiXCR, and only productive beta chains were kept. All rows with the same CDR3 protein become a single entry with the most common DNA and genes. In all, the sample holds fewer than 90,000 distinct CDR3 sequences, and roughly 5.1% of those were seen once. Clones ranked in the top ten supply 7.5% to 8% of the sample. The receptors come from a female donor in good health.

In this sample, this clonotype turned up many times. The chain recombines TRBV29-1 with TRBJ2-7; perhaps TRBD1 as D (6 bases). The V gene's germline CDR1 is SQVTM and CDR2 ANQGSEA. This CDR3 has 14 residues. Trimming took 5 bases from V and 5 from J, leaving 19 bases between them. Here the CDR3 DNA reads TGCAGCGTTCACTCCGGGACAAGTTTTGACGAGCAGTACTTC. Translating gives CSVHSGTSFDEQYF.

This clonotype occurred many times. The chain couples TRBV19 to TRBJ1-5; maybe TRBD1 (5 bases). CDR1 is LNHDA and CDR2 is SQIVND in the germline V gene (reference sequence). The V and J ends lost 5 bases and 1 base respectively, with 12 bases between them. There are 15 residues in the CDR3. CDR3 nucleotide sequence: TGTGCCAGTAGTCTCTCAGGGTCAAGCAATCAGCCCCAGCATTTT. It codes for CASSLSGSSNQPQHF.

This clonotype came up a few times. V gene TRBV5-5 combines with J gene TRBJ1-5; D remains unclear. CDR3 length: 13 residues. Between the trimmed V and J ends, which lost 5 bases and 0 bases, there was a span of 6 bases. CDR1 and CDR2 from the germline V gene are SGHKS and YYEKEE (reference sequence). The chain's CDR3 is CASSWGSNQPQHF. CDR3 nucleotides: TGTGCCAGCAGTTGGGGTAGCAATCAGCCCCAGCATTTT.

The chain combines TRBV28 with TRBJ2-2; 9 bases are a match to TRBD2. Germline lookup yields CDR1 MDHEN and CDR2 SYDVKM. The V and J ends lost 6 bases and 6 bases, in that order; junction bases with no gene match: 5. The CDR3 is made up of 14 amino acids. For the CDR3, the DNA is TGTGCCAGCAGCCGGACTAGCGCTTCCGGGGAGCTGTTTTTT. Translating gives CASSRTSASGELFF. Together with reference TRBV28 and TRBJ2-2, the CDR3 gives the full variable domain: DVKVTQSSRYLVKRTGEKVFLECVQDMDHENMFWYRQDPGLGLRLIYFSYDVKMKEKGDIPEGYSVSREKKERFSLILESASTNQTSMYLCASSRTSASGELFFGEGSRLTVL.

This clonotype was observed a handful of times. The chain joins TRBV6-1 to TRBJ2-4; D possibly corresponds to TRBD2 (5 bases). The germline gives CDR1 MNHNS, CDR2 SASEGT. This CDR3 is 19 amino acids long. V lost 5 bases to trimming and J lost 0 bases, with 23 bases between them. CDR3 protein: CASSIRLGLEVEAKNIQYF. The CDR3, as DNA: TGTGCCAGCAGTATCCGACTTGGTCTGGAGGTTGAAGCCAAAAACATTCAGTACTTC.

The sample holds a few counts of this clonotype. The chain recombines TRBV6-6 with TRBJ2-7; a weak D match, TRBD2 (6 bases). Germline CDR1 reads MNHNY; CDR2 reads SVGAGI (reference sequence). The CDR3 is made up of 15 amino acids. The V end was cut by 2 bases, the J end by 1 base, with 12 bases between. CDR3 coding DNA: TGTGCCAGCAGTTACGAACGGGGGTGGTCCTACGAGCAGTACTTC. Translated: CASSYERGWSYEQYF.

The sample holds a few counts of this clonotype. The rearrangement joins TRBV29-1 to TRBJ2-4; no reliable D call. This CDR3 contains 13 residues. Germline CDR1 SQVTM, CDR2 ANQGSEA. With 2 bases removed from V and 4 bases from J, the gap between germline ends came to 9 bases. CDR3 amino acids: CSVESHSKNIQYF. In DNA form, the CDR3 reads TGCAGCGTTGAAAGTCACAGTAAAAACATTCAGTACTTC. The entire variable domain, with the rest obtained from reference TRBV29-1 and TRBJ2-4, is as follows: SAVISQKPSRDICQRGTSLTIQCQVDSQVTMMFWYRQQPGQSLTLIATANQGSEATYESGFVIDKFPISRPNLTFSTLTVSNMSPEDSSIYLCSVESHSKNIQYFGAGTRLSVL.

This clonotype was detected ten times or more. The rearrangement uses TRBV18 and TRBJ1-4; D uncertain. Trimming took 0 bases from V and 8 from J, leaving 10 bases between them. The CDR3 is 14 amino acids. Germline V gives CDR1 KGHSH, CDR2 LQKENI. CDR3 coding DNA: TGTGCCAGCTCACCACCGCTAGGGAACGAAAAACTGTTTTTT. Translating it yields CASSPPLGNEKLFF. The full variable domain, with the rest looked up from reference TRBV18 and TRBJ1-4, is NAGVMQNPRHLVRRRGQEARLRCSPMKGHSHVYWYRQLPEEGLKFMVYLQKENIIDESGMPKERFSAEFPKEGPSILRIQQVVRGDSAAYFCASSPPLGNEKLFFGSGTQLSVL.

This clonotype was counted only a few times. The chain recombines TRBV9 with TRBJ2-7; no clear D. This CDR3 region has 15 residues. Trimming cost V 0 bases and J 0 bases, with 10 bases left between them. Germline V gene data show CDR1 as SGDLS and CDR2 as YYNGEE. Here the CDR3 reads CASSVESHSSYEQYF. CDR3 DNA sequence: TGTGCCAGCAGCGTAGAATCCCACAGCTCCTACGAGCAGTACTTC.

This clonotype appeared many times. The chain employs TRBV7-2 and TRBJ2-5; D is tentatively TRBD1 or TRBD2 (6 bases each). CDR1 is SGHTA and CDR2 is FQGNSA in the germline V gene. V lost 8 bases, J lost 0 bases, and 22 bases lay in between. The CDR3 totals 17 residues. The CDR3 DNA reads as TGTGCCAGCTCCCTTTCCGGGGGCCGTACCGACCAAGAGACCCAGTACTTC. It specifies CASSLSGGRTDQETQYF.

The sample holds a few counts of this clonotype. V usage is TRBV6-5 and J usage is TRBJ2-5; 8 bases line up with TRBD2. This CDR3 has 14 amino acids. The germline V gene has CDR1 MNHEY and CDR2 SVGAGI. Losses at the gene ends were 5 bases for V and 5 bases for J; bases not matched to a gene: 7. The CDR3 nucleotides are TGTGCCAGCAGTACTCTTAGCGGGACGGAGACCCAGTACTTC. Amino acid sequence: CASSTLSGTETQYF.

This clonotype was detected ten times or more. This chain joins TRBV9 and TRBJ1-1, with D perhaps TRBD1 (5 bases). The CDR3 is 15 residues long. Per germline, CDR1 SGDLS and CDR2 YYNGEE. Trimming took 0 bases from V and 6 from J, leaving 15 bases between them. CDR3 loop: CASSVGPGLGAEAFF. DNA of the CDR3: TGTGCCAGCAGCGTAGGACCCGGACTAGGGGCTGAAGCTTTCTTT.